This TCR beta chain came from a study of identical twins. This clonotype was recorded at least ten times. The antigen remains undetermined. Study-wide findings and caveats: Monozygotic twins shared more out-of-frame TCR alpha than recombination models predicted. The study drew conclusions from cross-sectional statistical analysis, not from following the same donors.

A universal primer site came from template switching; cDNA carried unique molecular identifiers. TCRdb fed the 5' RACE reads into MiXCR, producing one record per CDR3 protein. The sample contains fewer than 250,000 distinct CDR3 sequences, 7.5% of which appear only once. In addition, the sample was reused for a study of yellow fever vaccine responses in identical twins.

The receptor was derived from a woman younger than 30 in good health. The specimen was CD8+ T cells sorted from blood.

The CDR3 here is CSVDRGRQGEDTQYF. CDR3 nucleotide sequence: TGCAGCGTTGATCGGGGTCGACAGGGGGAAGATACGCAGTATTTT. The chain links TRBV29-1 to TRBJ2-3; 9 bases line up with TRBD1. CDR1 is SQVTM and CDR2 is ANQGSEA in the germline V gene. Unmatched junction bases numbered 9, after V lost 3 bases and J lost 5 bases. The CDR3 spans 15 residues.